Presented here are 22 T cell receptor beta chains from one specimen sequenced in a study of OX40 agonist ivuxolimab in advanced cancers. The method was the immunoSEQ multiplex PCR assay. Sourced from immuneACCESS, this table was stored by TCRdb with only in-frame sequences that have V and J called. A share of the clones is absent; for the studies checked, an unresolved V gene accounts for under half, and the remainder has no known explanation. The sample contains nearly 110,000 clones, 75% to 95% of them found a single time. The ten largest account for roughly 0.5% of the sample. The sample in question was CD4+ or CD8+ T cells sorted from blood, obtained in a trial of the OX40 agonist ivuxolimab. These TCRs come from an adult with an advanced solid tumor such as melanoma, head and neck, liver or kidney cancer.

The chain carries TRBV28 and TRBJ1-2, with 8 positions matching TRBD1. The CDR3 has 12 amino acids. J lost 8 bases, V lost 4 bases, and 3 bases had no gene match. Germline V gene lookup returns CDR1 MDHEN and CDR2 SYDVKM. The CDR3 nucleotides read TGTGCCAGCAGTTCGGACAGGGTCGGCTACACCTTC. Translation: CASSSDRVGYTF.

CDR3 DNA sequence: TGCGCCAGCAGCTTGGAGTCAACCTTGGGAGGCTACACCTTC. Protein sequence: CASSLESTLGGYTF. The chain links TRBV5-1 to TRBJ1-2; no definite D call. V dropped 0 bases and J dropped 8 bases, with 14 bases sitting between them. CDR3 length equals 14 residues. Germline CDR1 and CDR2: SGHRS and YFSETQ.

In its sample, this clone was seen once. One end of the junction varies from germline; a read error may be responsible. This CDR3 is also generated by other DNA sequences in the sample. The J gene is TRBJ1-5, the V gene TRBV7-2; maybe TRBD1 (6 bases). The CDR3 runs 15 residues. Germline CDR1 and CDR2: SGHTA and FQGNSA. In DNA, the CDR3 is TGTGCCAGCAGCCTAGCGGGGGGTCAGGGGCAGCCCCAGCATTTT. Its translation: CASSLAGGQGQPQHF.

This clone occurred once. The chain is built from TRBV4-3 and TRBJ2-5; D is unresolved. The J call could be wrong; TRBJ2-7 is a better fit for the DNA end. The germline V gene encodes CDR1 LGHNA and CDR2 YSLEER. The CDR3 sequence is 15 residues long. The CDR3 reads CASSQVHTTAYEQYF. The CDR3 DNA reads as TGCGCCAGCAGCCAAGTCCATACTACTGCCTACGAGCAGTACTTC.

This clone was observed once. The gene calls are TRBV10-3 and TRBJ1-6, with 9 positions matching TRBD1. J lost 7 bases, V lost 5 bases, and 12 bases had no gene match. The CDR3 consists of 17 residues. Germline CDR1 ENHRY, CDR2 SYGVKD. The CDR3 DNA reads as TGTGCCATCAGTAATCGACAGGGGGGAGAGGCGAATTCACCCCTCCACTTT. Its translation: CAISNRQGGEANSPLHF.

Comments on this clone: Relative to the germline gene, one junction end is altered; a read error may explain this. DNA for the CDR3: TGTGCCAGCAGTTCTCAGGGTAGCAATCAGCTCCAGCATTTT. Its translation: CASSSQGSNQLQHF. V gene TRBV27 combines with J gene TRBJ1-5, with a possible D match to TRBD1 (5 bases). Looked up from germline, CDR1 is MNHEY and CDR2 is SMNVEV (reference sequence). This CDR3 has 14 residues.

The chain uses TRBV7-3 and TRBJ2-3; 14 nucleotides match TRBD2. Germline V CDR1 and CDR2: SGHTA, FQGTGA. Trimming at V came to 4 bases and at J to 1 base, leaving 7 bases not matched to a gene. CDR3 length: 18 amino acids. CDR3 loop: CASSSGTSGGWGTDTQYF. The DNA for the CDR3 is TGTGCCAGCAGCTCCGGGACTAGCGGGGGATGGGGCACAGATACGCAGTATTTT.

The chain couples TRBV6-6 to TRBJ1-3, with unresolved D. Germline-derived CDR1 and CDR2 are MNHNY and SVGAGI (reference sequence). CDR3 length equals 13 residues. Trimming took 8 bases from V and 0 from J, leaving 8 bases between them. CDR3 sequence: CASARDSGNTIYF. The CDR3 nucleotides read TGTGCCAGCGCAAGGGACTCTGGAAACACCATATATTTT.

The chain combines TRBV5-1 with TRBJ2-5; D call uncertain. This CDR3 region has 16 residues. Trimming cost V 0 bases and J 6 bases, with 18 bases left between them. Germline values: CDR1 SGHRS, CDR2 YFSETQ. This CDR3 reads CASSLDLVRWIQTQYF. For the CDR3, the DNA is TGCGCCAGCAGCTTGGATTTGGTTAGGTGGATCCAGACCCAGTACTTC.

With regard to this clone: Different DNA sequences within this sample yield the same CDR3. This rearrangement joins TRBV7-2 to TRBJ2-7; a weak D match, TRBD1 (6 bases). V lost 1 base and J lost 2, with 9 bases in between. The CDR3 sequence is 14 residues long. Germline V gene lookup returns CDR1 SGHTA and CDR2 FQGNSA. The CDR3 region has the DNA TGTGCCAGCAGCTTAGAACAGGGACCCTACGAGCAGTACTTC. Amino acids: CASSLEQGPYEQYF.

V is TRBV5-3 and J is TRBJ2-7, with a weak D call TRBD1 (6 bases). TRBV5-3 is an ORF, with its function uncertain. The CDR3 has 16 residues. V shed 1 base and J shed 0 bases, with 14 bases lying between them. CDR3 in amino acids: CARSLIGTRGSYEQYF. Here the CDR3 DNA reads TGTGCCAGAAGCTTGATCGGCACCAGGGGCTCCTACGAGCAGTACTTC.

The CDR3 bases are TGTGCCAGCAGCTTAGAGGGTTTAGGGGGTGGCACTGAAGCTTTCTTT. This translates into CASSLEGLGGGTEAFF. This chain joins TRBV7-2 and TRBJ1-1; D may be TRBD1 (6 bases). The CDR3 has 16 amino acids. The V gene's germline CDR1 is SGHTA and CDR2 FQGNSA. V was cut by 1 base and J by 4 bases, with 16 bases left in between.

The chain is built from TRBV30 and TRBJ1-2; D uncertain. CDR3 length: 12 amino acids. Trimming removed 1 base at V and 4 bases at J, with 7 bases between. From germline, CDR1 is GTSNPN and CDR2 SVGIG (reference sequence). The DNA for the CDR3 is TGTGCCTGGAGTGCCCTCTCCTATGGCTACACCTTC. Its protein product is CAWSALSYGYTF.

The V call is TRBV18, the J call TRBJ2-3; 10 positions agree with TRBD1. Germline CDR1 KGHSH, CDR2 LQKENI. V lost 3 bases, J lost 5 bases, and 5 bases stayed unmatched. CDR3 length: 15 residues. The CDR3 DNA sequence: TGTGCCAGCTCACCCCGGACAGGGGGGGAAGATACGCAGTATTTT. Amino acids: CASSPRTGGEDTQYF.

The chain joins TRBV4-1 to TRBJ1-2; TRBD1 agrees at 9 bases. The V gene end was trimmed by 3 bases and the J gene end by 4 bases; junction bases not matched to a gene: 3. The CDR3 is 14 residues long. The germline V gene has CDR1 MGHRA and CDR2 YSYEKL. Written as DNA, the CDR3 is TGCGCCAGCAGCCAGGACAGGGGTCCCTATGGCTACACCTTC. Translation gives CASSQDRGPYGYTF.

This clone was seen once. This chain joins TRBV21-1 and TRBJ2-1; the table's D call TRBD2 went unverified against the DNA. TRBV21-1 is a documented pseudogene. CDR3 length: 13 residues. CDR3 sequence reads: CARDSGGMNEQFF. CDR3 coding DNA: TGTGCCAGAGACAGCGGGGGGATGAATGAGCAGTTCTTC.

V usage is TRBV29-1 and J usage is TRBJ1-5; D gene unclear. Trimming took off 4 bases at V and 2 bases at J, with 9 bases between the two ends. Looked up from germline, CDR1 is SQVTM and CDR2 is ANQGSEA. The CDR3 is 13 amino acids. The CDR3 coding sequence is TGCAGCGTTGGAATGATGGGCAATCAGCCCCAGCATTTT. It is translated as CSVGMMGNQPQHF.

The J gene is TRBJ2-2, the V gene TRBV7-9; D uncertain. Germline assignment: CDR1 SEHNR and CDR2 FQNEAQ (reference sequence). This CDR3 contains 13 residues. V was shortened by 7 bases and J by 4 bases, with 10 bases between the two germline ends. CDR3 amino acids: CASTTWGTGELFF. The CDR3 coding sequence is TGTGCCAGCACCACTTGGGGCACCGGGGAGCTGTTTTTT.

The genes are TRBV18 and TRBJ1-4; D is ambiguous. V lost 3 bases and J 7 bases, leaving 12 bases between the germline ends. The CDR3 extends over 14 amino acids. Germline-derived CDR1 and CDR2 are KGHSH and LQKENI. CDR3 in amino acids: CASSPSPPGEKLFF. CDR3 coding DNA: TGTGCCAGCTCACCTTCCCCTCCGGGTGAAAAACTGTTTTTT.

J is TRBJ1-2 and V is TRBV11-2, with D maybe TRBD1 (6 bases). CDR1 is SGHAT and CDR2 is FQNNGV in the germline V gene. The CDR3 loop spans 15 amino acids. Trimming removed 5 bases from V and 8 bases from J, with 21 bases in between. The CDR3 DNA sequence: TGTGCCAGCAGCCCCATCAAGGGGGGGGCGGGAGGCTACACCTTC. Translating it yields CASSPIKGGAGGYTF.

Written as DNA, the CDR3 is TGTGCCAGCAGCCCCGCGACCAGGGCCGGGGAGCTGTTTTTT. This encodes CASSPATRAGELFF. This chain uses TRBV5-6 with TRBJ2-2; D may be TRBD1 (5 bases). Deletions cut 4 bases from V and 6 bases from J, with 13 bases between. CDR3 size: 14 residues. CDR1 and CDR2 (germline): SGHDT, YYEEEE. Full variable domain (outside the CDR3, taken from reference TRBV5-6 and TRBJ2-2): DAGVTQSPTHLIKTRGQQVTLRCSPKSGHDTVSWYQQALGQGPQFIFQYYEEEERQRGNFPDRFSGHQFPNYSSELNVNALLLGDSALYLCASSPATRAGELFFGEGSRLTVL.

The V gene is TRBV11-2, the J gene TRBJ1-5; D might be TRBD1 (5 bases). The germline CDR1 and CDR2 sequences are SGHAT and FQNNGV. Trimming cost V 2 bases and J 3 bases, with 11 bases left between them. The CDR3 runs to 15 residues. The CDR3 loop reads CASSLRGYSNQPQHF. Written as DNA, the CDR3 is TGTGCCAGCAGCTTAAGGGGTTACTCCAATCAGCCCCAGCATTTT.